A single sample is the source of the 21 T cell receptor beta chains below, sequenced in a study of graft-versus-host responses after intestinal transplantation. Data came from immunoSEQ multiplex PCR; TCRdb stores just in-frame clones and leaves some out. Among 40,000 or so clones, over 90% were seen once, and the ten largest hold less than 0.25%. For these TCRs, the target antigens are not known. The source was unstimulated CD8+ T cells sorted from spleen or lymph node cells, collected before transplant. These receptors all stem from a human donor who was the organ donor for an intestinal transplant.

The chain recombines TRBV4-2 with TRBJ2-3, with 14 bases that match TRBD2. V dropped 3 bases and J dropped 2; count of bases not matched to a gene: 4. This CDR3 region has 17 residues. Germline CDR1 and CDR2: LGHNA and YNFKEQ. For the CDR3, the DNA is TGTGCCAGCAGCCAGACTAGCGGGGGGGCCCTCACAGATACGCAGTATTTT. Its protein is CASSQTSGGALTDTQYF.

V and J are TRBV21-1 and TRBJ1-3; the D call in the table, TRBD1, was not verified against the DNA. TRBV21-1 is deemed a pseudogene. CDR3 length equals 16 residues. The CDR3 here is CASSQDRTSSGNTIYF. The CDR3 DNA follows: TGTGCCAGCAGCCAGGACAGGACCTCCTCTGGAAACACCATATATTTT.

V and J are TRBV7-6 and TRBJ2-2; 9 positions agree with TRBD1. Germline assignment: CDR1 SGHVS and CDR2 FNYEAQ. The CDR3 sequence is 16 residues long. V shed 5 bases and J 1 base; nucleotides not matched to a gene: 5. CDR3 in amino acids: CASSARTGVNTGELFF. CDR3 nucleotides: TGTGCCAGCAGCGCACGGACAGGGGTGAACACCGGGGAGCTGTTTTTT.

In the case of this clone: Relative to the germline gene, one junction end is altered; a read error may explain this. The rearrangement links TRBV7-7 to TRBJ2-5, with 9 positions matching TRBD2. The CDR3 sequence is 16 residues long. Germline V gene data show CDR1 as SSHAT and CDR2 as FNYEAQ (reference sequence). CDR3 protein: CASSLVRRLAEETQYF. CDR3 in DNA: TGTGCTAGCAGCTTAGTTCGGAGACTAGCGGAAGAGACCCAGTACTTC.

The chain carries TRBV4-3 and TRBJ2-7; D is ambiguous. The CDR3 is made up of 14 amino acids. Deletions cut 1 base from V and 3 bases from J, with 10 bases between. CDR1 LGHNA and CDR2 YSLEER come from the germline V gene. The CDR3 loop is CASSQGSSHYEQYF. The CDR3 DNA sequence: TGCGCCAGCAGCCAAGGTTCCAGTCACTACGAGCAGTACTTC.

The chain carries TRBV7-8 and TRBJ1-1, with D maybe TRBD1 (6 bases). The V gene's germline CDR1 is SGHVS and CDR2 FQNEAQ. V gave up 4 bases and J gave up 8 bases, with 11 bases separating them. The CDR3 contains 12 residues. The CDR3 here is CASSSSGEEAFF. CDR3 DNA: TGTGCCAGCAGCTCCTCAGGGGAGGAAGCTTTCTTT.

In DNA, the CDR3 is TGTGCCAGCAGCCTGAGGGCAGGGGAGAACACTGAAGCTTTCTTT. Translating gives CASSLRAGENTEAFF. The chain couples TRBV7-6 to TRBJ1-1; tentative D call: TRBD1 (6 bases). The CDR3 loop spans 15 amino acids. Between the trimmed V and J ends, which lost 5 bases and 1 base, there was a span of 14 bases. Germline V lookup: CDR1 SGHVS, CDR2 FNYEAQ. Drawing the rest from reference TRBV7-6 and TRBJ1-1, the complete variable domain is GAGVSQSPRYKVTKRGQDVALRCDPISGHVSLYWYRQALGQGPEFLTYFNYEAQQDKSGLPNDRFSAERPEGSISTLTIQRTEQRDSAMYRCASSLRAGENTEAFFGQGTRLTVV.

CDR3 in DNA: TGCGCCAGCAGTCAATCCTGGGCCAGGTACCAAGAGACCCAGTACTTC. Amino acid sequence: CASSQSWARYQETQYF. This chain joins TRBV23-1 and TRBJ2-5; D is unclear. Being an ORF, TRBV23-1 has a function that is uncertain. The germline V and J ends were trimmed by 0 bases and 0 bases, with 11 bases remaining between them. The CDR3 contains 16 residues.

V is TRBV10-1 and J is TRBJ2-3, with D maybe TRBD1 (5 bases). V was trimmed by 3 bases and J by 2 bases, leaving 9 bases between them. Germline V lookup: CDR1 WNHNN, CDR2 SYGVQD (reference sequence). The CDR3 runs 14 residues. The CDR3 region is CASSDSRATDTQYF. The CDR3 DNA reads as TGCGCCAGCAGTGATAGCAGGGCCACAGATACGCAGTATTTT.

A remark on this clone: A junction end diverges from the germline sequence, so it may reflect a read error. DNA for the CDR3: TGTGCCAGCAGTACTCTCGCCTTTAGCACAAATACGCAGTATTTT. This sequence encodes CASSTLAFSTNTQYF. The rearrangement joins TRBV27 to TRBJ2-3; no definite D call. The CDR3 length is 15 residues. CDR1 and CDR2 from the germline V gene are MNHEY and SMNVEV (reference sequence).

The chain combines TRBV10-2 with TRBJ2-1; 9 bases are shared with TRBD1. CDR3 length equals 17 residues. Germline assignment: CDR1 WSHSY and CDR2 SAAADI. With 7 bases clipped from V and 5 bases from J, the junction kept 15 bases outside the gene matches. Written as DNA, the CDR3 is TGCGCCAGCAACCCACCGCCGAGGGACAGGGAGGACAATGAGCAGTTCTTC. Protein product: CASNPPPRDREDNEQFF.

The CDR3: CASSQDQYNEQFF. The CDR3 region has the DNA TGCGCCAGCAGCCAAGATCAGTATAATGAGCAGTTCTTC. The chain joins TRBV4-1 to TRBJ2-1; D not certain. The germline CDR1 and CDR2 sequences are MGHRA and YSYEKL. V was cut by 0 bases and J by 7 bases, with 7 bases left in between. The CDR3 consists of 13 residues.

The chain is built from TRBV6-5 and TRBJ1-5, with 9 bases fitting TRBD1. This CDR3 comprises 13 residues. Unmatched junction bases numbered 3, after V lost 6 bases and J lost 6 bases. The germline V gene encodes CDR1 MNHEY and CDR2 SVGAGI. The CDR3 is CASSDRGTQPQHF. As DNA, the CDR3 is TGTGCCAGCAGCGACAGGGGGACTCAGCCCCAGCATTTT.

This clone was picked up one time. In DNA, the CDR3 is TGCAGCGTCGGGGAACTACGGGACACCCAAGAGACCCAGTACTTC. It specifies CSVGELRDTQETQYF. V is TRBV29-1 and J is TRBJ2-5; weak D call: TRBD1 (6 bases). CDR3 length: 15 amino acids. The germline V gene encodes CDR1 SQVTM and CDR2 ANQGSEA. Trimming removed 6 bases from V and 1 base from J, with 18 bases in between.

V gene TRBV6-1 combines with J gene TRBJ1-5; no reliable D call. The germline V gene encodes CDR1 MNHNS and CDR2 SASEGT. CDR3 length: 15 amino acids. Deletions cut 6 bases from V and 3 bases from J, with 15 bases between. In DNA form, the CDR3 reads TGTGCCAGCAGCCCCCAAGGAGCAAACAATCAGCCCCAGCATTTT. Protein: CASSPQGANNQPQHF.

CDR3 loop: CASSLGLANTGELFF. CDR3 nucleotides: TGTGCCAGCAGCTTGGGACTAGCGAACACCGGGGAGCTGTTTTTT. The V and J genes are TRBV5-4 and TRBJ2-2; D possibly corresponds to TRBD2 (6 bases). This CDR3 region has 15 residues. The V and J ends lost 0 bases and 0 bases respectively, with 6 bases between them. Germline lookup yields CDR1 SGHNT and CDR2 YYREEE (reference sequence).

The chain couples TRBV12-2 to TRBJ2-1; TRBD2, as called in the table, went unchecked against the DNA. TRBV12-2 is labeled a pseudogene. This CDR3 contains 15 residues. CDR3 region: CASRLALAGGNEQFF. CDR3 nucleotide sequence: TGTGCAAGTCGCTTAGCCCTAGCGGGGGGAAATGAGCAGTTCTTC.

CDR3 region: CASSLKGNSPLHF. DNA for the CDR3: TGTGCCAGCAGCTTAAAGGGGAATTCACCCCTCCACTTT. The genes are TRBV7-3 and TRBJ1-6; a possible D gene is TRBD1 (5 bases). Trimming removed 1 base at V and 7 bases at J, with 5 bases between. CDR3 length equals 13 residues. Germline-derived CDR1 and CDR2 are SGHTA and FQGTGA.

CDR3 loop: CASSMDYLGLARKETQYF. DNA of the CDR3: TGTGCCAGTAGTATGGACTACCTGGGACTAGCGCGGAAAGAGACCCAGTACTTC. V and J are TRBV19 and TRBJ2-5; TRBD2 matches at 10 bases. The CDR3 is made up of 18 amino acids. Trimming removed 3 bases from V and 3 bases from J; junction bases left unmatched: 13. Germline V gene sequence: CDR1 LNHDA, CDR2 SQIVND (reference sequence).

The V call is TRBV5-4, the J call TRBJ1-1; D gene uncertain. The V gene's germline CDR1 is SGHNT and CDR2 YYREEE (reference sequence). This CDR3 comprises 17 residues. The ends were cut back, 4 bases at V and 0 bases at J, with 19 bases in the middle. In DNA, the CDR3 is TGTGCCAGCAGCCATGACACAACACCCATTATGAACACTGAAGCTTTCTTT. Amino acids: CASSHDTTPIMNTEAFF. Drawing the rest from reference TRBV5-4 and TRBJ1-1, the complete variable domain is ETGVTQSPTHLIKTRGQQVTLRCSSQSGHNTVSWYQQALGQGPQFIFQYYREEENGRGNFPPRFSGLQFPNYSSELNVNALELDDSALYLCASSHDTTPIMNTEAFFGQGTRLTVV.

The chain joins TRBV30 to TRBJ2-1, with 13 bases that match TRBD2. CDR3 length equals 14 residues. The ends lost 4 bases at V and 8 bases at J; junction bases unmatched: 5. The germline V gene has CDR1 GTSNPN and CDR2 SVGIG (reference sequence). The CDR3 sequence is CAWTTSGGPHEQFF. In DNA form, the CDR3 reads TGTGCCTGGACGACTAGCGGGGGGCCGCATGAGCAGTTCTTC.